This TCR beta chain stems from a study of CD4 T cells in relation to SARS-CoV-2 and coronaviruses. CD4 enrichment then naive enrichment separated naive from memory CD4+ cells. This clone was recorded only once. As yet, its antigen is unknown. The method was immunoSEQ multiplex PCR; TCRdb's version includes in-frame clones alone and lacks a portion of them. The table includes about 38,000 clones, 88% detected once. Study-wide results and limits: Memory recall responses, not primary responses primed in culture, are what the assay detects. Crossreactivity was assessed only for spike protein, not other viral proteins.

V lost 4 bases, J lost 0 bases, and 10 bases stayed unmatched. Per the germline V gene, CDR1 is SGHRS and CDR2 is YFSETQ. There are 17 residues in the CDR3. The sequenced sample was memory CD4+ T cells from PBMCs. The chain has TRBV5-1 and TRBJ1-1; 9 nucleotides align to TRBD1. This TCR was recovered from an adult with COVID-19. The CDR3 coding sequence is TGCGCCAGCAGCCTCGCCACCACAGGGGGCTTGAACACTGAAGCTTTCTTT. It translates to CASSLATTGGLNTEAFF.